The 18 T cell receptor beta chains in this list originate from one sample, sequenced in a study of OX40 agonist ivuxolimab in advanced cancers. Assay used: immunoSEQ multiplex PCR; TCRdb lists only in-frame clones, some missing. The repertoire holds about 75,000 clones, with 80% to 90% as singletons. Sequencing was performed on CD4+ or CD8+ T cells sorted from blood, taken in a trial of the OX40 agonist ivuxolimab. These receptors all come from an adult with an advanced solid tumor such as melanoma, head and neck, liver or kidney cancer.

J is TRBJ2-3 and V is TRBV6-6; 8 nucleotides agree with TRBD2. Germline V gives CDR1 MNHNY, CDR2 SVGAGI (reference sequence). The CDR3 length is 14 residues. V trimming: 6 bases; J trimming: 2 bases; junction bases outside the gene matches: 4. CDR3 loop: CASSRGGITDTQYF. DNA for the CDR3: TGTGCCAGCAGCCGGGGGGGAATCACAGATACGCAGTATTTT.

This clone was picked up a small number of times. V gene TRBV5-1 combines with J gene TRBJ2-1, with a tentative D call TRBD2 (5 bases). This CDR3 contains 15 residues. Trimming removed 0 bases at V and 4 bases at J, with 11 bases between. CDR1 is SGHRS, CDR2 YFSETQ, per germline. As DNA, the CDR3 is TGCGCCAGCAGCTTGGGTGGAGCGGATTACAATGAGCAGTTCTTC. Protein sequence: CASSLGGADYNEQFF.

This clone has only a few counts. The rearrangement uses TRBV5-6 and TRBJ2-3; 12 bases are shared with TRBD2. The CDR3 contains 16 residues. Trimming cost V 2 bases and J 2 bases; bases outside gene matches: 3. CDR1 SGHDT and CDR2 YYEEEE come from the germline V gene. The chain's CDR3 is CASSFLAGGPTDTQYF. CDR3 nucleotide sequence: TGTGCCAGCAGCTTCCTAGCGGGAGGGCCCACAGATACGCAGTATTTT.

The chain has TRBV27 and TRBJ2-3; 12 bases fit TRBD2. Germline lookup yields CDR1 MNHEY and CDR2 SMNVEV (reference sequence). This CDR3 comprises 18 residues. V lost 2 bases, J lost 3 bases, and 9 bases stayed unmatched. In nucleotides, the CDR3 is TGTGCCAGCAGTTTAGGAGCTAGCGGGAGGGCCGTGACAGATACGCAGTATTTT. Translating it yields CASSLGASGRAVTDTQYF.

The genes are TRBV5-8 and TRBJ1-1, with 9 bases that match TRBD1. V dropped 4 bases and J dropped 1; count of bases not matched to a gene: 5. Germline V gene lookup returns CDR1 SGHTS and CDR2 YDEGEE. This CDR3 region has 15 residues. In DNA form, the CDR3 reads TGTGCCAGCAGCCAGGGGACAGGGTGGAACACTGAAGCTTTCTTT. Translated, it gives CASSQGTGWNTEAFF.

The chain recombines TRBV6-5 with TRBJ2-7; D gene uncertain. This CDR3 has 15 residues. Per the germline V gene, CDR1 is MNHEY and CDR2 is SVGAGI. The V gene lost 5 bases and the J gene lost 0 bases, with 14 bases spanning the gap. The CDR3: CASSASWTSSYEQYF. In DNA, the CDR3 is TGTGCCAGCAGTGCCTCATGGACCTCCTCCTACGAGCAGTACTTC.

J is TRBJ1-2 and V is TRBV7-9, with D maybe TRBD1 (5 bases). Germline V gene sequence: CDR1 SEHNR, CDR2 FQNEAQ (reference sequence). Trimming removed 5 bases at V and 4 bases at J, with 17 bases between. This CDR3 is built from 15 residues. CDR3 bases: TGTGCCAGCAGCCAAGATGGGGCAGTCCTCTATGGCTACACCTTC. This gives the protein CASSQDGAVLYGYTF.

The chain couples TRBV7-9 to TRBJ1-3; a weak D match, TRBD1 (5 bases). Germline V lookup: CDR1 SEHNR, CDR2 FQNEAQ (reference sequence). V lost 5 bases and J lost 4, with 6 bases in between. The CDR3 is 12 residues long. This CDR3 is CASSRQGNTIYF. The CDR3 bases are TGTGCCAGCAGCCGACAGGGAAACACCATATATTTT. Full variable domain (outside the CDR3, taken from reference TRBV7-9 and TRBJ1-3): DTGVSQNPRHKITKRGQNVTFRCDPISEHNRLYWYRQTLGQGPEFLTYFQNEAQLEKSRLLSDRFSAERPKGSFSTLEIQRTEQGDSAMYLCASSRQGNTIYFGEGSWLTVV.

The chain's CDR3 is CASSPRGRADTQYF. The DNA of the CDR3 is TGTGCCAGCAGTCCCCGCGGGAGGGCAGATACGCAGTATTTT. The chain joins TRBV6-4 to TRBJ2-3, with 9 bases lining up with TRBD2. With V trimmed by 5 bases and J by 4 bases, 4 bases remained unmatched. This CDR3 contains 14 residues. Germline CDR1 MRHNA, CDR2 SNTAGT.

This clone has just one count. The chain couples TRBV6-1 to TRBJ2-6; TRBD2 is a possible D gene (5 bases). This CDR3 is 15 amino acids long. CDR1 is MNHNS and CDR2 is SASEGT in the germline V gene. V lost 10 bases to trimming and J lost 0 bases, with 13 bases between them. CDR3 residues: CAIAGRSSGANVLTF. CDR3 in DNA: TGTGCCATTGCGGGCAGAAGCTCTGGGGCCAACGTCCTGACTTTC.

This chain uses TRBV29-1 with TRBJ2-2, with D perhaps being TRBD1 or TRBD2 (6 bases each). The germline V gene encodes CDR1 SQVTM and CDR2 ANQGSEA. V was clipped by 3 bases and J by 8 bases, with 25 bases between them. This CDR3 contains 17 residues. CDR3 coding DNA: TGCAGCGTTGAGCGCGCGGTTGGGGGGCGGAAAAGTGGGGAGCTGTTTTTT. Amino acids: CSVERAVGGRKSGELFF.

The chain recombines TRBV15 with TRBJ2-1; tentatively, D is TRBD2 (6 bases). Trimming removed 1 base from V and 5 bases from J, with 12 bases in between. Per germline, CDR1 LNHNV and CDR2 YYDKDF (reference sequence). The CDR3 is made up of 15 amino acids. The CDR3 loop is CATSRAGLRNNEQFF. The DNA of the CDR3 is TGTGCCACCAGCAGAGCGGGACTCAGAAACAATGAGCAGTTCTTC. The full variable domain, with the rest looked up from reference TRBV15 and TRBJ2-1, is DAMVIQNPRYQVTQFGKPVTLSCSQTLNHNVMYWYQQKSSQAPKLLFHYYDKDFNNEADTPDNFQSRRPNTSFCFLDIRSPGLGDTAMYLCATSRAGLRNNEQFFGPGTRLTVL.

V is TRBV5-4 and J is TRBJ2-1; unclear D gene. CDR3 length: 15 residues. V dropped 4 bases and J dropped 6 bases, with 17 bases sitting between them. Germline-derived CDR1 and CDR2 are SGHNT and YYREEE (reference sequence). CDR3 sequence (DNA): TGTGCCAGCAGCCCCCAGAGCGCCTCCGGCAATGAGCAGTTCTTC. Protein product: CASSPQSASGNEQFF.

Concerning this clone: An end of the junction does not agree with germline; a read error may underlie this. CDR3 DNA: TGTGCTAGTGGTTTGGTACTCGTTACTAGCGGGAGATCTGAGTTC. Encoded protein: CASGLVLVTSGRSEF. The chain combines TRBV12-5 with TRBJ2-7, with 11 bases lining up with TRBD2. The CDR3 is 15 amino acids. Germline V lookup: CDR1 LGHNT, CDR2 FRNRAP.

This sequence joins TRBV11-3 and TRBJ2-1; no clear D gene. Germline CDR1 is SGHNT and CDR2 is YENEEA. V lost 6 bases to trimming and J lost 5 bases, with 11 bases between them. The CDR3 consists of 13 residues. The CDR3 protein is CASSSDHHNEQFF. The DNA for the CDR3 is TGTGCCAGCAGTTCGGACCATCACAATGAGCAGTTCTTC.

This clone came up once. V usage is TRBV19 and J usage is TRBJ1-5, with TRBD1 identical over 10 bases. V was clipped by 5 bases and J by 6 bases; unmatched bases: 10. CDR1 LNHDA and CDR2 SQIVND come from the germline V gene (reference sequence). The CDR3 is 16 amino acids. CDR3 nucleotides: TGTGCCAGTAGTTCCGTCGGCGGGACAGGGGTTCAGCCCCAGCATTTT. Translating gives CASSSVGGTGVQPQHF.

The rearrangement uses TRBV28 and TRBJ2-2; 14 bases are shared with TRBD2. The CDR3 spans 16 residues. Germline CDR1 reads MDHEN; CDR2 reads SYDVKM. V lost 4 bases and J lost 3; bases outside the gene matches: 1. In DNA form, the CDR3 reads TGTGCCAGCAGTTGGGGACTAGCGGGAGACACCGGGGAGCTGTTTTTT. Translated, it gives CASSWGLAGDTGELFF.

The chain carries TRBV29-1 and TRBJ1-1; weak D call: TRBD1 (5 bases). With 7 bases removed from V and 5 bases from J, the gap between germline ends came to 20 bases. Germline V gives CDR1 SQVTM, CDR2 ANQGSEA. The CDR3 runs 14 residues. This CDR3 reads CSAPRAGEGTEAFF. The DNA of the CDR3 is TGCAGCGCCCCTCGAGCTGGGGAGGGGACTGAAGCTTTCTTT.